This paragraph covers one T cell receptor (beta chain) sequence. The entry originates in a study of cytomegalovirus exposure and HLA in healthy donors. A multiplex PCR was run with 60 Vbeta primers and 13 Jbeta primers. Clones were sequenced by immunoSEQ multiplex PCR, and TCRdb holds only the in-frame ones, with some missing. Among about 100,000 clones listed, less than 85% were seen once. Germline loops: CDR1 MNHNS, CDR2 SASEGT. The CDR3 is 17 amino acids. The V and J ends lost 4 bases and 5 bases, in that order; junction bases with no gene match: 9. The source material was PBMCs. This sequence joins TRBV6-1 and TRBJ1-4, with TRBD1 matching over 11 bases. This TCR came from a young woman in good health and CMV-seropositive. The CDR3 protein is CASSAFPGQGVNEKLFF. The CDR3 nucleotides read TGTGCCAGCAGTGCCTTCCCGGGACAGGGGGTGAATGAAAAACTGTTTTTT.